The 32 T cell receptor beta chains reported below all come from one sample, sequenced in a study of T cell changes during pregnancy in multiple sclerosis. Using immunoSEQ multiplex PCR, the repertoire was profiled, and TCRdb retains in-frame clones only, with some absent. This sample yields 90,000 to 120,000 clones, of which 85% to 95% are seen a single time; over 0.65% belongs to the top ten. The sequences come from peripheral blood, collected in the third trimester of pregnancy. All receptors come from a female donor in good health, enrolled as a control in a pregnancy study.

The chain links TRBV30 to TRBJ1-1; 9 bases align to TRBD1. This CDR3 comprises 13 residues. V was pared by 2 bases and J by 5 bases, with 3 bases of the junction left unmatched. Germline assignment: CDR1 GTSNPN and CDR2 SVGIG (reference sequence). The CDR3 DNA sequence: TGTGCCTGGAGTACGACAGGGGGGACTGAAGCTTTCTTT. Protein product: CAWSTTGGTEAFF.

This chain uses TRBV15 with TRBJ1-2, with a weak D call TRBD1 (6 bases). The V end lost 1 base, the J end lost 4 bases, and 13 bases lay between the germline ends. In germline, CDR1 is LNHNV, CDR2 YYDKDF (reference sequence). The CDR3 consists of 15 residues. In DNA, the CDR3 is TGTGCCACCAGCAGAGGAACAGGGCAATCCTATGGCTACACCTTC. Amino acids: CATSRGTGQSYGYTF.

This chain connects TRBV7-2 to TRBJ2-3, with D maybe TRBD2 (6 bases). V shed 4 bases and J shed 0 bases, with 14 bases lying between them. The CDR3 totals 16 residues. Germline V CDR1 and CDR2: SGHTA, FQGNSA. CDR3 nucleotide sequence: TGTGCCAGCAGCTCAACGACCGGGACTAGCACAGATACGCAGTATTTT. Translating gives CASSSTTGTSTDTQYF. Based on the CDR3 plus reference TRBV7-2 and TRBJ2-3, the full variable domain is GAGVSQSPSNKVTEKGKDVELRCDPISGHTALYWYRQSLGQGLEFLIYFQGNSAPDKSGLPSDRFSAERTGGSVSTLTIQRTQQEDSAVYLCASSSTTGTSTDTQYFGPGTRLTVL.

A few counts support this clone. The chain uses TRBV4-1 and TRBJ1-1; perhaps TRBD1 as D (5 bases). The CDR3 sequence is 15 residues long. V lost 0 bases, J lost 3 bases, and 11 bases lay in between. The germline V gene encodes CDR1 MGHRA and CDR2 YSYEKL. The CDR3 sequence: CASSQDPGGDTEAFF. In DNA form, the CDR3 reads TGCGCCAGCAGCCAAGACCCCGGAGGGGACACTGAAGCTTTCTTT.

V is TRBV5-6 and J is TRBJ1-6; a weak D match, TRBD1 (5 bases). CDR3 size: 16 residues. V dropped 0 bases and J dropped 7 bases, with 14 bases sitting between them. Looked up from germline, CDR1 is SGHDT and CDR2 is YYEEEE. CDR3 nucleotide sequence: TGTGCCAGCAGCTTGGCCGGAGCTCGGGGGAATTCACCCCTCCACTTT. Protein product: CASSLAGARGNSPLHF.

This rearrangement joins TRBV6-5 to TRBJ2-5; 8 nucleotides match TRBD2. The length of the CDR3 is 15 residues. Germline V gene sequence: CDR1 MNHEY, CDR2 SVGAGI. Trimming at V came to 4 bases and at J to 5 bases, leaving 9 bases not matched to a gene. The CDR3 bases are TGTGCCAGCAGTTCCGCCGGGGGGGCCGGGGAGACCCAGTACTTC. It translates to CASSSAGGAGETQYF.

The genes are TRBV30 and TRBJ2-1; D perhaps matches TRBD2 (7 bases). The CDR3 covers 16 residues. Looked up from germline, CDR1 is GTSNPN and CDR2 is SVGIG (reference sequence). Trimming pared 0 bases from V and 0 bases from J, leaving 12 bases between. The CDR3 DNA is TGTGCCTGGAGTGTAAGGGGGGGGGCCTCCTACAATGAGCAGTTCTTC. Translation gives CAWSVRGGASYNEQFF.

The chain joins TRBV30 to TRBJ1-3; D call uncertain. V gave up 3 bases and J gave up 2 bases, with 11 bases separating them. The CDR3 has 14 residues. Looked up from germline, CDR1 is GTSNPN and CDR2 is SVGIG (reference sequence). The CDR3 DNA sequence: TGTGCCTGGAGAGACACTTTACCTGGAAACACCATATATTTT. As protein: CAWRDTLPGNTIYF.

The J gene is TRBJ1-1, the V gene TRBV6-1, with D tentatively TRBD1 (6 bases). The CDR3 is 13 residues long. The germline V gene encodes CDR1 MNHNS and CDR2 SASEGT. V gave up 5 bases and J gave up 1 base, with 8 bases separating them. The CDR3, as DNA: TGTGCCAGCAGTTGGGGGCAGAACACTGAAGCTTTCTTT. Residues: CASSWGQNTEAFF.

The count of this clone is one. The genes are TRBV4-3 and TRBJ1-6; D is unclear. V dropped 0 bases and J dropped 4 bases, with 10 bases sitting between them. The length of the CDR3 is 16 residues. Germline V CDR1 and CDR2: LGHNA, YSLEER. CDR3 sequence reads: CASSQESQVYNSPLHF. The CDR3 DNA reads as TGCGCCAGCAGCCAAGAGTCCCAGGTGTATAATTCACCCCTCCACTTT.

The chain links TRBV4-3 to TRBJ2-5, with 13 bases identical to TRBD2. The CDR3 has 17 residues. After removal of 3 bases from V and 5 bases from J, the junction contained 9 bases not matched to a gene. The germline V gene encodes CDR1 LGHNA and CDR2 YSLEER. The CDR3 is CASSHTGLAGVVETQYF. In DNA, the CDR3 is TGCGCCAGCAGCCACACCGGACTAGCGGGGGTTGTGGAGACCCAGTACTTC.

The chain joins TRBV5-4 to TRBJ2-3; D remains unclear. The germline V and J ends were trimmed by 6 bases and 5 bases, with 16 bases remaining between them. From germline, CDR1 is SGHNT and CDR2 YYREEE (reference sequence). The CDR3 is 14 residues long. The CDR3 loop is CASTFQQTEDTQYF. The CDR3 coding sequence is TGTGCCAGCACCTTCCAACAGACCGAAGATACGCAGTATTTT.

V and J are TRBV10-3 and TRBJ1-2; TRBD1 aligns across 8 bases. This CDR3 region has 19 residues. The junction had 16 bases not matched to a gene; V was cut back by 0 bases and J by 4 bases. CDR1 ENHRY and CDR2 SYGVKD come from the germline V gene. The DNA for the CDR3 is TGTGCCATCAGTGAGTCGATTCAGGGACAGGCCCTCCAGTTCTATGGCTACACCTTC. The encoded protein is CAISESIQGQALQFYGYTF.

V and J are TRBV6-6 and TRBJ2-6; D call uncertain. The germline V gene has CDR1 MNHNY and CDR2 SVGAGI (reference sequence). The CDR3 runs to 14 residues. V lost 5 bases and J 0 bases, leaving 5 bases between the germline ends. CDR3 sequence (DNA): TGTGCCAGCAGTCAGGACTCTGGGGCCAACGTCCTGACTTTC. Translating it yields CASSQDSGANVLTF.

CDR3 amino acids: CASSEEGAASSGNTIYF. The DNA for the CDR3 is TGTGCCAGCAGTGAAGAGGGGGCGGCGAGCTCTGGAAACACCATATATTTT. The gene calls are TRBV6-1 and TRBJ1-3, with 7 bases that match TRBD1. The V gene end was trimmed by 1 base and the J gene end by 0 bases; junction bases not matched to a gene: 6. This CDR3 has 17 amino acids. Germline values: CDR1 MNHNS, CDR2 SASEGT.

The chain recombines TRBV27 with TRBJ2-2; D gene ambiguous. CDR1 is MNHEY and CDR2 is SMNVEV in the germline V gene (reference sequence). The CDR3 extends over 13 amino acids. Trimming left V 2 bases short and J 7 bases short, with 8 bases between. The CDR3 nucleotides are TGTGCCAGCAGTTTAGGAGTGGACGGGGAGCTGTTTTTT. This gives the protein CASSLGVDGELFF.

CDR3 amino acids: CASSPGVVYGYTF. The CDR3 DNA is TGTGCCAGCAGTCCAGGGGTTGTCTATGGCTACACCTTC. The rearrangement links TRBV27 to TRBJ1-2, with a weak D call TRBD1 (6 bases). Looked up from germline, CDR1 is MNHEY and CDR2 is SMNVEV (reference sequence). Deletions cut 5 bases from V and 4 bases from J, with 11 bases between. The CDR3 runs to 13 residues.

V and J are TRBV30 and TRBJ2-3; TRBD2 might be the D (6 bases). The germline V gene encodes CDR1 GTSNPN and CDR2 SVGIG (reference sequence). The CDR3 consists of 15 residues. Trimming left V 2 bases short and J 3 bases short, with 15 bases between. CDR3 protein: CAWSPGGVLTDTQYF. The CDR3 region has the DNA TGTGCCTGGAGTCCCGGCGGGGTTTTGACAGATACGCAGTATTTT.

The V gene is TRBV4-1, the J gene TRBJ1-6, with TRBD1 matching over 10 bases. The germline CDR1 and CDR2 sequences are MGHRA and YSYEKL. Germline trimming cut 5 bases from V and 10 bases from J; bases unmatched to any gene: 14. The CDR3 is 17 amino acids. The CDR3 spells CASSYQIDRGQGSPLHF. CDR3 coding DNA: TGCGCCAGCAGCTATCAAATAGACAGGGGGCAAGGGTCACCCCTCCACTTT.

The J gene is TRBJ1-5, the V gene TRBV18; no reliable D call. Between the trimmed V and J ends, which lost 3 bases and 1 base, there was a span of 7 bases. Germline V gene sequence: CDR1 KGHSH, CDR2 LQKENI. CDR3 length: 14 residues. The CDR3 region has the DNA TGTGCCAGCTCACCGAGTATGAGCAATCAGCCCCAGCATTTT. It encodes CASSPSMSNQPQHF.

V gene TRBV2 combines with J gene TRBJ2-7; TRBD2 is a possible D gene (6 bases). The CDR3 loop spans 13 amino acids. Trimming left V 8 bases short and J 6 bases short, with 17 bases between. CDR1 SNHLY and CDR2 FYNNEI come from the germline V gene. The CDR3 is CASWEAGLSEQYF. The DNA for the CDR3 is TGTGCCAGCTGGGAGGCGGGCTTATCCGAGCAGTACTTC.

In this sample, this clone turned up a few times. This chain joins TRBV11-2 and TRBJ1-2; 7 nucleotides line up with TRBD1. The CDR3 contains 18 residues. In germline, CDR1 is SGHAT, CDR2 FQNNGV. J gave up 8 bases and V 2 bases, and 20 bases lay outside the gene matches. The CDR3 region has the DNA TGTGCCAGCAGCTTAAGTCCAGGGGGTAGGATCGTCGGAGGAGGCTACACCTTC. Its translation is CASSLSPGGRIVGGGYTF.

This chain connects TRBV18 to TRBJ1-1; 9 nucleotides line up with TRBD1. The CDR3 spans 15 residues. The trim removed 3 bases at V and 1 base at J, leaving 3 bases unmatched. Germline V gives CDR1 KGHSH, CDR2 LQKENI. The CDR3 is CASSPKTGGNTEAFF. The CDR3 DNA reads TGTGCCAGCTCACCGAAGACAGGGGGGAACACTGAAGCTTTCTTT.

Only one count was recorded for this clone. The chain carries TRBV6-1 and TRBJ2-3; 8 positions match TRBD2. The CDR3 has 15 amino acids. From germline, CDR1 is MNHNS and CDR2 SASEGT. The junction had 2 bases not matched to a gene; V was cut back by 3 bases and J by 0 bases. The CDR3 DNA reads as TGTGCCAGCAGTGAGTCTAGCGGGAGCACAGATACGCAGTATTTT. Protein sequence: CASSESSGSTDTQYF.

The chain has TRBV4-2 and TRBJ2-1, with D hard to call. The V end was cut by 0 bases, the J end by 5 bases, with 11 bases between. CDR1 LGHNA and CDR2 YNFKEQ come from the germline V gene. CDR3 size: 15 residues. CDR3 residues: CASSQDRLPNNEQFF. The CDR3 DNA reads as TGTGCCAGCAGCCAAGATAGACTGCCCAACAATGAGCAGTTCTTC.

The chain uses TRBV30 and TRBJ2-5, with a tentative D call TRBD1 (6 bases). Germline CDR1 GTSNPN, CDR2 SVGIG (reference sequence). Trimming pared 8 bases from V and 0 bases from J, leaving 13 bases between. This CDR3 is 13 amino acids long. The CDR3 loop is CARSTGNQETQYF. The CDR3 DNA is TGTGCCCGTTCCACAGGGAACCAAGAGACCCAGTACTTC.

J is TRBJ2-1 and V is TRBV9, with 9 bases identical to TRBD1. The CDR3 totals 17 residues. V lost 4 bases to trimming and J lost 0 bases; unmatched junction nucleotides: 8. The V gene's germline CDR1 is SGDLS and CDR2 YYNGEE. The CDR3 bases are TGTGCCAGCAGCAATGACAGGGGGATCAGCTCCTACAATGAGCAGTTCTTC. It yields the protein CASSNDRGISSYNEQFF.

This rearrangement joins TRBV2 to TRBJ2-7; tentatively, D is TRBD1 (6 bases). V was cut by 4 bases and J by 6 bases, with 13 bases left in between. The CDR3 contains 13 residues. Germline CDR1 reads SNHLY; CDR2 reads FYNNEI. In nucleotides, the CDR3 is TGTGCCAGCAGTGTAGCAGGGGCTACCGAGCAGTACTTC. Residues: CASSVAGATEQYF. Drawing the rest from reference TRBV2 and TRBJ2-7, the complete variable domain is EPEVTQTPSHQVTQMGQEVILRCVPISNHLYFYWYRQILGQKVEFLVSFYNNEISEKSEIFDDQFSVERPDGSNFTLKIRSTKLEDSAMYFCASSVAGATEQYFGPGTRLTVT.

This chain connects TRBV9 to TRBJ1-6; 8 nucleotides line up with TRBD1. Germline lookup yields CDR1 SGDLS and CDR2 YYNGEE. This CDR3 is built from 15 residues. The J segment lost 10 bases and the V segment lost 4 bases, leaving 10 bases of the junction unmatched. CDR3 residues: CASSPDRQGRSPLHF. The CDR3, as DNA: TGTGCCAGCAGCCCTGATAGACAGGGGAGGTCACCCCTCCACTTT.

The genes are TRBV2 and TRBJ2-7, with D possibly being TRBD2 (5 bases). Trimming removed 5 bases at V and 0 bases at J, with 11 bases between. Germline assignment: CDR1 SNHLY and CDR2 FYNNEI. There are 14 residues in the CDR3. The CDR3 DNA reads TGTGCCAGCAGTTCTACTAGGAGCTCCTACGAGCAGTACTTC. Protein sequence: CASSSTRSSYEQYF.

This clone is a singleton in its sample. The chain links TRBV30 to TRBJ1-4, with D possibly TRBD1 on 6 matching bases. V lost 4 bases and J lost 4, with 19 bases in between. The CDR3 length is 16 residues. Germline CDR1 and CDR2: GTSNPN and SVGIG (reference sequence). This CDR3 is CAWTHGQLVFNEKLFF. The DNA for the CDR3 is TGTGCCTGGACCCACGGACAGCTCGTTTTTAATGAAAAACTGTTTTTT.

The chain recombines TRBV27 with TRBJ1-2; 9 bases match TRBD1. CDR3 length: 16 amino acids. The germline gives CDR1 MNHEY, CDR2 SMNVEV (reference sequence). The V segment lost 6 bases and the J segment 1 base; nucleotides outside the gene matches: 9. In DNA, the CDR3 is TGTGCCAGCAGCCAAGCGTGGGACAGGGATAACTATGGCTACACCTTC. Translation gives CASSQAWDRDNYGYTF.